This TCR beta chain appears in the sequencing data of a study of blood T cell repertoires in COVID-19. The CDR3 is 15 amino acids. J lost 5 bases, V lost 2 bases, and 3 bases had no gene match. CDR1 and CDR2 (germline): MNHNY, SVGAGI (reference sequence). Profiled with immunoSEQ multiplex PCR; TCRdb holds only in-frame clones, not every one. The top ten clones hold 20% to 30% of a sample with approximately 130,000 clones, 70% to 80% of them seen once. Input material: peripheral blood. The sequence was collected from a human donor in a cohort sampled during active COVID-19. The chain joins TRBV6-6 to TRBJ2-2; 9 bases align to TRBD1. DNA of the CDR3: TGTGCCAGCAGTTACGAGACAGGGGGGACCGGGGAGCTGTTTTTT. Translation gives CASSYETGGTGELFF.